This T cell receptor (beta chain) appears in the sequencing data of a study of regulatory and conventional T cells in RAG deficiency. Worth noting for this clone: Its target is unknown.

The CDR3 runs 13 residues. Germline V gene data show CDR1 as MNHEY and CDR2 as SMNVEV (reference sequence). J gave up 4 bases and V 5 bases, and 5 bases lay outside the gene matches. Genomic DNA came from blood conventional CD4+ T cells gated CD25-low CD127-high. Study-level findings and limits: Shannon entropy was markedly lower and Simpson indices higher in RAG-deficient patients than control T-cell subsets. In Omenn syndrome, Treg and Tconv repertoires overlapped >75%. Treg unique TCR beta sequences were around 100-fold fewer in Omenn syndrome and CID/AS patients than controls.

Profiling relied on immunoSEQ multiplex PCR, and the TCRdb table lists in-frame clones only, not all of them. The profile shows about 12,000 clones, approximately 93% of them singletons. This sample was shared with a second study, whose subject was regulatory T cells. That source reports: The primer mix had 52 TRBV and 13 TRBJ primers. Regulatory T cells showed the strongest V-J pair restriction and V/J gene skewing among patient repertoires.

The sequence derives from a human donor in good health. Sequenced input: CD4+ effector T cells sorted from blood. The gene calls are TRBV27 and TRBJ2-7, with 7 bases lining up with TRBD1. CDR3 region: CASSRQGVYEQYF. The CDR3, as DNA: TGTGCCAGCAGTAGGCAGGGGGTTTACGAGCAGTACTTC.